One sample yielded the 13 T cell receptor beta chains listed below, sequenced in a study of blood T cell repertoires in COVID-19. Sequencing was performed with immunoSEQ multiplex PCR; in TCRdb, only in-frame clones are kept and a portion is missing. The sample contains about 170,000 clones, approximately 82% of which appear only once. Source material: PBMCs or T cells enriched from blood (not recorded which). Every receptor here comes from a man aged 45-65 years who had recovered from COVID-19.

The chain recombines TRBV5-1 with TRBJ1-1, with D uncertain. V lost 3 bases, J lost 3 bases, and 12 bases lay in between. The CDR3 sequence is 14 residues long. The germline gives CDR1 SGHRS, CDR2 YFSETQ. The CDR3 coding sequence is TGCGCCAGCAGCTACCCGGGTGTGGACACTGAAGCTTTCTTT. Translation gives CASSYPGVDTEAFF.

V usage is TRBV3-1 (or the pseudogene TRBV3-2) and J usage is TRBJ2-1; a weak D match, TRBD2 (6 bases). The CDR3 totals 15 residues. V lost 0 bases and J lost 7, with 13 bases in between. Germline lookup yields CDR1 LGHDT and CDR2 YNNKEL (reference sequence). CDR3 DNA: TGTGCCAGCAGCCAAGATAGGGCTAGCGTGAATGAGCAGTTCTTC. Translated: CASSQDRASVNEQFF.

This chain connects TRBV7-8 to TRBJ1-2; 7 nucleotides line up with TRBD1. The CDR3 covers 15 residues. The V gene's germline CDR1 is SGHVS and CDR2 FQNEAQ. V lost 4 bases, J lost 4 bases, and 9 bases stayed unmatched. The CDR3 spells CASSSSGGTSYGYTF. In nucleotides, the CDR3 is TGTGCCAGCAGCTCATCAGGGGGAACTAGCTATGGCTACACCTTC.

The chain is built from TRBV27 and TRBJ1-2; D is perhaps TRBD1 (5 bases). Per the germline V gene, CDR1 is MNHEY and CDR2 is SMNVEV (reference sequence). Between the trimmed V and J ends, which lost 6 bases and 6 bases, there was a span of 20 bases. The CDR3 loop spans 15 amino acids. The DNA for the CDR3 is TGTGCCAGCAGCCTGACCGGAGACAGTCCCAATGGCTACACCTTC. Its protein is CASSLTGDSPNGYTF.

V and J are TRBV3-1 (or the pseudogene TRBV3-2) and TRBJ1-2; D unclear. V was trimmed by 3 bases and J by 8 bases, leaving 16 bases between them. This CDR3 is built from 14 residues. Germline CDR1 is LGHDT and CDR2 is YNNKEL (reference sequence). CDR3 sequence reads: CASSHLGLEEGYTF. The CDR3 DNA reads TGTGCCAGCAGCCATCTAGGCCTAGAGGAAGGCTACACCTTC.

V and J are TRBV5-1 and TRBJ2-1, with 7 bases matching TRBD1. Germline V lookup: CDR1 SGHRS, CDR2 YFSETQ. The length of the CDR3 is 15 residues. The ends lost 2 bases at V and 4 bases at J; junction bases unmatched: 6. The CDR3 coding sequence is TGCGCCAGCAGCTTACAGGGGCGCGTGTACAATGAGCAGTTCTTC. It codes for CASSLQGRVYNEQFF.

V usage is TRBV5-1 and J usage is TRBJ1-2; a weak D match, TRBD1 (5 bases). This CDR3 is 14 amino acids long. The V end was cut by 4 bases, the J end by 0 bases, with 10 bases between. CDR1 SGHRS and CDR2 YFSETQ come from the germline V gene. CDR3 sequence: CASSADSPNYGYTF. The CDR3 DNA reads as TGCGCCAGCAGCGCCGACAGTCCTAACTATGGCTACACCTTC.

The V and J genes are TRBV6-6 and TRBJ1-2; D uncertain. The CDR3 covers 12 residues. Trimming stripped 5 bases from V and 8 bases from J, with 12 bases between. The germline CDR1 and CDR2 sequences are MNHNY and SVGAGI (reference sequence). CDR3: CASSQTLWGYTF. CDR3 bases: TGTGCCAGCAGTCAGACACTCTGGGGCTACACCTTC.

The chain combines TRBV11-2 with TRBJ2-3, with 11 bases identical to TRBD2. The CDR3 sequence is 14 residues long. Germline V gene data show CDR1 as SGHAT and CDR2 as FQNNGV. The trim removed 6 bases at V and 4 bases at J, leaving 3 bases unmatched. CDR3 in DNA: TGTGCCAGCAGTAATAGCGGGGGGGCAGATACGCAGTATTTT. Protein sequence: CASSNSGGADTQYF.

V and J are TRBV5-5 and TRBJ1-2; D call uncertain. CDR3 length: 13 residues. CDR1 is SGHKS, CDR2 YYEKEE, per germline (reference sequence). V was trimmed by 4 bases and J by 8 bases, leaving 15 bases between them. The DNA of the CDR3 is TGTGCCAGCAGCCACCTGGGCTCGGGGGGCTACACCTTC. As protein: CASSHLGSGGYTF.

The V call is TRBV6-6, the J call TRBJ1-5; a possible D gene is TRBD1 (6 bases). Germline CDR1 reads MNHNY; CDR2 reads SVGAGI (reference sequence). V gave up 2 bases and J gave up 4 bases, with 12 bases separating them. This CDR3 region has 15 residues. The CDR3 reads CASSYTDRSNQPQHF. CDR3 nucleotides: TGTGCCAGCAGTTACACAGACAGGAGTAATCAGCCCCAGCATTTT.

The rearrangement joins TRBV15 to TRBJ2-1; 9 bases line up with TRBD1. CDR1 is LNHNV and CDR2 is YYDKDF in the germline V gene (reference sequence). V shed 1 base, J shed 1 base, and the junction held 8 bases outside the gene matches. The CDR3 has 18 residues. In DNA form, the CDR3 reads TGTGCCACCAGCAGAGGGAGACTTGGACAGGGGTCCTACAATGAGCAGTTCTTC. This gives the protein CATSRGRLGQGSYNEQFF.

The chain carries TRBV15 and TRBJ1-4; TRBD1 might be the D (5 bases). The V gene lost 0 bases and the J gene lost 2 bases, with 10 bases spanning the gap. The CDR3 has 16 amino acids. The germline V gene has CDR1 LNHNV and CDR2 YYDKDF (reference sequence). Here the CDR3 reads CATSRDGGITNEKLFF. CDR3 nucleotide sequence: TGTGCCACCAGCAGAGATGGGGGGATCACTAATGAAAAACTGTTTTTT.